These 23 T cell receptor beta chains were sequenced from one sample in a study of T cells in Graves' hyperthyroidism and ophthalmopathy. Researchers took RNA transcripts and amplified the TCR beta CDR3 regions from them. First-round RT-PCR targeting the TCR CDR3 was performed with the HTBI primer set. A single record per CDR3 protein comes from TCRdb applying MiXCR to the multiplex PCR reads. The table includes approximately 700,000 distinct CDR3 sequences, over 40% detected once. Source material: peripheral blood or thyroid tissue (not recorded which). The receptors stem from an adult man with Graves' disease, either hyperthyroidism or ophthalmopathy (not recorded which).

This clonotype was recorded once. The chain joins TRBV6-6 to TRBJ1-5; possibly TRBD1 for D (6 bases). From germline, CDR1 is MNHNY and CDR2 SVGAGI (reference sequence). V lost 5 bases and J lost 7, with 21 bases in between. This CDR3 region has 16 residues. CDR3 nucleotides: TGTGCCAGCAGTGGGACTAGCGGGGGCCAGATCCAGCCCCAGCATTTT. Translated: CASSGTSGGQIQPQHF.

Concerning this clonotype: The conserved closing phenylalanine or tryptophan is absent in this CDR3, likely reflecting a read error. The rearrangement joins TRBV7-7 to TRBJ1-1, with D uncertain. V lost 0 bases, J lost 1 base, and 6 bases lay in between. The CDR3 loop spans 14 amino acids. Germline V gene sequence: CDR1 SSHAT, CDR2 FNYEAQ (reference sequence). The CDR3 DNA sequence: TGTGCCAGCAGCTTAGCGGCGGGGAACACTGAAGCTTTCCTT. It translates to CASSLAAGNTEAFL.

The chain recombines TRBV20-1 with TRBJ1-6; 9 bases are a match to TRBD1. V dropped 6 bases and J dropped 6; count of bases not matched to a gene: 6. CDR3 length equals 14 residues. CDR1 and CDR2 from the germline V gene are DFQATT and SNEGSKA (reference sequence). DNA for the CDR3: TGCAGTGCGCAGGAGACAGGGGGTAATTCACCCCTCCACTTT. Its protein product is CSAQETGGNSPLHF.

This clonotype appeared many times. The chain is built from TRBV9 and TRBJ1-2; the D gene is possibly TRBD1 (5 bases). Between the trimmed V and J ends, which lost 3 bases and 8 bases, there was a span of 17 bases. Germline CDR1 SGDLS, CDR2 YYNGEE. This CDR3 has 14 amino acids. The CDR3 sequence is CASSAEVRAGGYTF. The DNA for the CDR3 is TGTGCCAGCAGCGCCGAGGTCAGGGCGGGAGGCTACACCTTC. The full variable domain, in which reference TRBV9 and TRBJ1-2 provide the parts outside the CDR3, is DSGVTQTPKHLITATGQRVTLRCSPRSGDLSVYWYQQSLDQGLQFLIQYYNGEERAKGNILERFSAQQFPDLHSELNLSSLELGDSALYFCASSAEVRAGGYTFGSGTRLTVV.

This chain links TRBV7-9 with TRBJ1-2, with TRBD1 as a possible D gene (5 bases). Trimming cost V 1 base and J 14 bases, with 14 bases left between them. The CDR3 contains 12 residues. CDR1 SEHNR and CDR2 FQNEAQ come from the germline V gene (reference sequence). The CDR3 DNA reads as TGTGCCAGCAGCTTAGATGCAGGGCTGCTAACCTTC. As protein: CASSLDAGLLTF.

This clonotype was observed many times. The chain recombines TRBV7-9 with TRBJ1-4, with TRBD1 matching 9 bases. V trimming: 2 bases; J trimming: 5 bases; junction bases outside the gene matches: 12. CDR1 SEHNR and CDR2 FQNEAQ come from the germline V gene (reference sequence). The CDR3 consists of 18 residues. The CDR3 nucleotides are TGTGCCAGCAGCTTACACCCGGGACAGGGTAACTACAATGAAAAACTGTTTTTT. Translation gives CASSLHPGQGNYNEKLFF. Variable domain in full (rest from reference TRBV7-9 and TRBJ1-4): DTGVSQNPRHKITKRGQNVTFRCDPISEHNRLYWYRQTLGQGPEFLTYFQNEAQLEKSRLLSDRFSAERPKGSFSTLEIQRTEQGDSAMYLCASSLHPGQGNYNEKLFFGSGTQLSVL.

About this clonotype itself: One end of the junction is discordant with germline, which a read error may explain. V is TRBV10-3 and J is TRBJ1-2; D ambiguous. CDR1 and CDR2 (germline): ENHRY, SYGVKD. This CDR3 spans 16 amino acids. The DNA of the CDR3 is TGTGCCATCAGTGGAAGCGCCGCATTCGGAAACTATGGCCACACCTTC. It codes for CAISGSAAFGNYGHTF.

V usage is TRBV19 and J usage is TRBJ1-6; D might be TRBD1 (6 bases). V lost 5 bases and J 0 bases, leaving 17 bases between the germline ends. Germline V gene lookup returns CDR1 LNHDA and CDR2 SQIVND (reference sequence). This CDR3 comprises 18 residues. This chain's CDR3 is CASSRRQATSSYNSPLHF. The DNA of the CDR3 is TGTGCCAGTAGTCGAAGACAGGCTACAAGCTCCTATAATTCACCCCTCCACTTT.

In nucleotides, the CDR3 is TGTGCCAGCAGTGCGTGGGTTGAGCAGTACTTC. Translation: CASSAWVEQYF. This sequence joins TRBV2 and TRBJ2-5; D not resolved. This CDR3 comprises 11 residues. Germline CDR1 is SNHLY and CDR2 is FYNNEI. V was clipped by 4 bases and J by 11 bases, with 11 bases between them.

V gene TRBV7-3 combines with J gene TRBJ2-7; the D gene could be TRBD1 or TRBD2 (5 bases each). This CDR3 comprises 16 residues. V was clipped by 5 bases and J by 4 bases, with 21 bases between them. Germline V CDR1 and CDR2: SGHTA, FQGTGA. DNA for the CDR3: TGTGCCAGCAGCCCGAGTCCGGGGACGCTAGGATACGAGCAGTACTTC. This sequence encodes CASSPSPGTLGYEQYF.

The chain couples TRBV7-8 to TRBJ1-5, with 10 positions matching TRBD1. The length of the CDR3 is 17 residues. V trimming: 1 base; J trimming: 3 bases; junction bases outside the gene matches: 6. Germline V CDR1 and CDR2: SGHVS, FQNEAQ. For the CDR3, the DNA is TGTGCCAGCAGCTTAGACGGGACAGGGGTTTACAATCAGCCCCAGCATTTT. Translated: CASSLDGTGVYNQPQHF.

Note on this clonotype: Germline is not matched at one junction end, which may reflect a read error. J is TRBJ2-7 and V is TRBV7-4; maybe TRBD1 (5 bases). Germline CDR1 reads SGHVT; CDR2 reads SQSDAQ. The CDR3 has 13 residues. CDR3 in DNA: TGTACCAGCAGCCTCGGACATGGCTACGAGCATTACTTC. This sequence encodes CTSSLGHGYEHYF.

CDR3 coding DNA: TGCAGTGCTAGAGACCCGGGACAGGGGCAGGAAAAACTGTTTTTT. As protein: CSARDPGQGQEKLFF. The rearrangement links TRBV20-1 to TRBJ1-4; 10 bases are a match to TRBD1. From germline, CDR1 is DFQATT and CDR2 SNEGSKA (reference sequence). Losses at the gene ends were 0 bases for V and 8 bases for J; bases not matched to a gene: 6. The CDR3 has 15 amino acids.

A remark on this clonotype: This may be a read error: a much more frequent sequence differs by one nucleotide. V is TRBV24-1 and J is TRBJ2-5; 10 nucleotides line up with TRBD1. Per the germline V gene, CDR1 is KGHDR and CDR2 is SFDVKD. The CDR3 has 16 residues. J gave up 4 bases and V 5 bases, and 9 bases lay outside the gene matches. Here the CDR3 reads CATSGRQGAGRETQYF. CDR3 DNA sequence: TGTGCCACCAGTGGGCGACAGGGGGCAGGGCGAGAGACCCAGTACTTC.

Points on this clonotype: At one end the junction does not follow the germline gene, possibly because of a read error. V gene TRBV10-1 combines with J gene TRBJ1-2, with a tentative D call TRBD1 (5 bases). Looked up from germline, CDR1 is WNHNN and CDR2 is SYGVQD (reference sequence). This CDR3 is built from 18 residues. The CDR3: CAISESTGEAGRRYGYTF. CDR3 sequence (DNA): TGTGCCATCAGTGAGTCGACCGGTGAGGCAGGGAGACGCTATGGCTACACCTTC.

This sequence joins TRBV9 and TRBJ2-2, with TRBD2 matching over 10 bases. With V trimmed by 2 bases and J by 1 base, 5 bases remained unmatched. This CDR3 has 17 residues. CDR1 and CDR2 (germline): SGDLS, YYNGEE. The DNA of the CDR3 is TGTGCCAGCAGCGTTAGCAAGCGGGAGGGGAACACCGGGGAGCTGTTTTTT. Amino acid sequence: CASSVSKREGNTGELFF.

The chain links TRBV2 to TRBJ1-5; 9 bases agree with TRBD1. The CDR3 is made up of 16 amino acids. V gave up 6 bases and J gave up 1 base; unmatched junction bases: 7. CDR1 is SNHLY and CDR2 is FYNNEI in the germline V gene. The CDR3 sequence: CASRKTGGASNQPQHF. The CDR3 coding sequence is TGTGCCAGCAGAAAGACAGGGGGTGCGAGCAATCAGCCCCAGCATTTT.

The chain has TRBV6-5 and TRBJ1-1; D remains ambiguous. Looked up from germline, CDR1 is MNHEY and CDR2 is SVGAGI. V gave up 6 bases and J gave up 1 base, with 12 bases separating them. CDR3 length equals 14 residues. CDR3 sequence (DNA): TGTGCCAGCAGGGGTATTAGGAGGAACACTGAAGCTTTCTTT. Its translation: CASRGIRRNTEAFF.

Comment on this clonotype: At one boundary the junction diverges from the germline segment, which might be a read error. This chain joins TRBV2 and TRBJ2-6; 12 bases match TRBD1. This CDR3 contains 13 residues. Per the germline V gene, CDR1 is SNHLY and CDR2 is FYNNEI. The CDR3, as DNA: TGTGCCAGCAGTCCCCTGCCAGGGACAGGGGGCCCTTTC. Its protein is CASSPLPGTGGPF. Full variable domain (missing parts from reference TRBV2 and TRBJ2-6): EPEVTQTPSHQVTQMGQEVILRCVPISNHLYFYWYRQILGQKVEFLVSFYNNEISEKSEIFDDQFSVERPDGSNFTLKIRSTKLEDSAMYFCASSPLPGTGGPFGAGSRLTVL.

This clonotype was picked up many times. The rearrangement links TRBV7-2 to TRBJ2-7; TRBD1 matches at 10 bases. The CDR3 is 14 amino acids. From germline, CDR1 is SGHTA and CDR2 FQGNSA. V lost 5 bases to trimming and J lost 2 bases; unmatched junction nucleotides: 3. CDR3 region: CASSRTGGAYEQYF. CDR3 bases: TGTGCCAGCAGCCGGACAGGGGGAGCCTACGAGCAGTACTTC.

This clonotype was seen ten or more times. This chain connects TRBV2 to TRBJ2-7; the D gene is possibly TRBD2 (6 bases). The V and J ends lost 6 bases and 2 bases respectively, with 11 bases between them. Per germline, CDR1 SNHLY and CDR2 FYNNEI. The CDR3 extends over 13 amino acids. CDR3 in DNA: TGTGCCAGCAGGGGGACTGGGACCTACGAGCAGTACTTC. The encoded protein is CASRGTGTYEQYF.

V and J are TRBV2 and TRBJ2-5; TRBD2 is a possible D gene (6 bases). This CDR3 has 15 residues. V was pared by 8 bases and J by 5 bases, with 21 bases between. CDR1 SNHLY and CDR2 FYNNEI come from the germline V gene. CDR3 region: CASVGRVGRRETQYF. In DNA form, the CDR3 reads TGTGCCAGCGTTGGGAGAGTCGGGAGACGGGAGACCCAGTACTTC. Filled out from reference TRBV2 and TRBJ2-5, the complete variable domain reads EPEVTQTPSHQVTQMGQEVILRCVPISNHLYFYWYRQILGQKVEFLVSFYNNEISEKSEIFDDQFSVERPDGSNFTLKIRSTKLEDSAMYFCASVGRVGRRETQYFGPGTRLLVL.

This clonotype was recorded once. Here the CDR3 omits its conserved ending phenylalanine or tryptophan, so a read error is the likely source. It is unclear where the CDR3 begins or ends on the DNA, so no DNA is shown, and the CDR3 is as TCRdb lists it. The CDR3: CASSEGGPL. The chain combines TRBV6-1 with TRBJ1-2. The CDR3 numbers 9 amino acids, ends counted. CDR1 is MNHNS, CDR2 SASEGT, per germline.